Sequencing of this TCR beta chain was carried out in a study of T cell changes during pregnancy in multiple sclerosis. Losses at the gene ends were 4 bases for V and 1 base for J; bases not matched to a gene: 5. CDR3 length: 16 residues. Germline CDR1 and CDR2: SEHNR and FQNEAQ (reference sequence). Libraries were prepared by immunoSEQ multiplex PCR; TCRdb keeps only in-frame clonotypes and omits some of them. The sample has roughly 90,000 clones; around 93% are singletons. This TCR was recovered from a female donor in good health, enrolled as a control in a pregnancy study. The chain recombines TRBV7-9 with TRBJ2-2; 8 nucleotides agree with TRBD1. The input for sequencing was peripheral blood, taken in the first trimester of pregnancy. CDR3 amino acids: CASSSTGTGNTGELFF. DNA of the CDR3: TGTGCCAGCAGCTCCACCGGGACAGGGAACACCGGGGAGCTGTTTTTT.